Listed below are T cell receptor beta chains from one sample, sequenced in a study of regulatory T cells in long-lasting Graves disease. A single record per CDR3 protein comes from TCRdb applying MiXCR to the multiplex PCR reads. Of 400,000 to 550,000 distinct CDR3 sequences listed, 16% are singletons. The sample was also linked to a second study, of T cells in Graves' hyperthyroidism and ophthalmopathy.

The starting material was peripheral blood mononuclear cells (PBMCs), obtained at new diagnosis, from a patient treated with antithyroid drugs. All receptors come from a woman aged 30 to 39 with Graves disease. Both conserved end residues are trimmed from each CDR3. Clone size is given for some rows only: seen once, a few or many times, or a class if the clone is expanded.

TRBV29-1	many	TRBJ2-7	SALAGSYEQY
TRBV7-2	-	TRBJ1-2	ASSLAGVDGYT
TRBV6-1	many	TRBJ2-1	ASSPGLVGNEQF
TRBV29-1	few	TRBJ2-1	SVGVSGFEQF
TRBV2	few	TRBJ1-5	ASSKRQGIDNQPQH
TRBV7-2	many	TRBJ2-3	ASSLDSGVDTQY
TRBV6-4	many	TRBJ2-1	ASSYPGSWDFSYNEQF
TRBV5-1	few	TRBJ2-1	ASSLRTGRRNEQF
TRBV10-3	once	TRBJ2-6	AIRSTSGANVLT
TRBV30	many	TRBJ1-2	AWSGGHLGYT
TRBV6-2/TRBV6-3	many	TRBJ1-4	ASSRGGSLNEKLF
TRBV28	many	TRBJ2-3	ASSRPGTSGIPREDTQY
TRBV20-1	few	TRBJ2-1	SARETSRGNNEQF
TRBV6-1	few	TRBJ2-5	ASRDRDGQETQY
TRBV11-2	few	TRBJ2-2	ASRGLAGGSNTGELF
TRBV28	many	TRBJ1-5	ASSGRTGDQPQH
TRBV30	many	TRBJ2-1	AWSWRGNEQF
TRBV6-1	many	TRBJ1-1	ASTIVEHRVAF